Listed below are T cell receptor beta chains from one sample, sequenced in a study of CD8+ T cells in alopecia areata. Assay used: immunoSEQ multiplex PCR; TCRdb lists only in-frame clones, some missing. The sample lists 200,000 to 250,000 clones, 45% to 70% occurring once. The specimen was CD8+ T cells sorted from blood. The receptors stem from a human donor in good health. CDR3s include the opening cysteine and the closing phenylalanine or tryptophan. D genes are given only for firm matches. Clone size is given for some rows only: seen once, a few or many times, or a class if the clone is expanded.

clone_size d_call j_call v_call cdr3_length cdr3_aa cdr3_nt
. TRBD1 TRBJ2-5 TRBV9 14 CASSAGQGRETQYF TGTGCCAGCAGCGCCGGACAGGGCAGAGAGACCCAGTACTTC
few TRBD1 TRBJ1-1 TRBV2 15 CASSEWAGGNTEAFF TGTGCCAGCAGTGAATGGGCAGGGGGGAACACTGAAGCTTTCTTT
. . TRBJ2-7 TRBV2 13 CASTRGLPYEQYF TGTGCCAGCACGAGGGGTCTCCCCTACGAGCAGTACTTC
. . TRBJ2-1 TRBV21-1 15 CASSQGTSGNNEQFF TGTGCCAGCAGCCAGGGGACTAGCGGAAACAATGAGCAGTTCTTC
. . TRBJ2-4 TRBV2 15 CASSDPGAAKNIQYF TGTGCCAGCAGTGATCCGGGGGCGGCCAAAAACATTCAGTACTTC
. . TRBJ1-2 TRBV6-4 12 CASSGIGGGYTF TGTGCCAGCAGCGGGATAGGGGGTGGCTACACCTTC
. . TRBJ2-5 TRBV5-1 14 CASSTQQGPETQYF TGCGCCAGCAGCACTCAACAGGGACCGGAGACCCAGTACTTC
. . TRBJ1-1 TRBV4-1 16 CASSQGATAYNTEAFF TGCGCCAGCAGCCAAGGGGCAACGGCCTACAACACTGAAGCTTTCTTT
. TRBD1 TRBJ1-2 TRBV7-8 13 CASSTQGALGYTF TGTGCCAGCAGCACCCAGGGGGCGCTTGGCTACACCTTC
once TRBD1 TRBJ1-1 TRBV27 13 CASSHTGGTEAFF TGTGCCAGCAGTCACACAGGGGGCACTGAAGCTTTCTTT
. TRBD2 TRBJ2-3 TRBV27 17 CASSSGTSGVSTDTQYF TGTGCCAGCAGTTCCGGGACTAGCGGGGTGAGCACAGATACGCAGTATTTT
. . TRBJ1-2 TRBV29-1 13 CSVNWDGGYGYTF TGCAGCGTGAATTGGGACGGCGGCTATGGCTACACCTTC
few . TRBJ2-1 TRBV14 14 CASSQDGLYNEQFF TGTGCCAGCAGCCAAGATGGGCTCTACAATGAGCAGTTCTTC
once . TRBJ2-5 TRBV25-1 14 CASKAMGYQETQYF TGTGCCAGCAAAGCGATGGGTTACCAAGAGACCCAGTACTTC
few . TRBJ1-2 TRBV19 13 CASSIGHLDGYTF TGTGCCAGTAGTATCGGGCATTTAGATGGCTACACCTTC
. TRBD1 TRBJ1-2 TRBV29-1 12 CSVWDSNYGYTF TGCAGCGTCTGGGACAGTAACTATGGCTACACCTTC
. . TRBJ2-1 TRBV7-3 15 CASSPSGQAYNEQFF TGTGCCAGCAGCCCCTCCGGCCAGGCGTACAATGAGCAGTTCTTC
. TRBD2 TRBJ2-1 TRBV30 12 CAWSPRLAESFF TGTGCCTGGAGTCCCCGGCTAGCGGAATCGTTCTTC
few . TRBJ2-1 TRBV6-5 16 CASSSQQDLRGNEQFF TGTGCCAGCAGTTCCCAACAGGACTTACGGGGCAATGAGCAGTTCTTC
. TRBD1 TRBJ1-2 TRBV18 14 CASSPWDRADGYTF TGTGCCAGCTCACCCTGGGACAGGGCGGATGGCTACACCTTC
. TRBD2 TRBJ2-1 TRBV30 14 CAWSGVGLANEQFF TGTGCCTGGAGTGGAGTGGGACTAGCGAACGAGCAGTTCTTC
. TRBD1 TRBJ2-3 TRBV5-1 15 CASSFMETGTDTQYF TGCGCCAGCAGCTTCATGGAGACAGGGACAGATACGCAGTATTTT
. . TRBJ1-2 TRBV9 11 CASSQFYGYTF TGTGCCAGCTCCCAGTTTTATGGCTACACCTTC
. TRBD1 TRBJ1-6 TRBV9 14 CASSTGTGASPLHF TGTGCCAGCAGCACCGGGACAGGGGCTTCACCCCTCCACTTT
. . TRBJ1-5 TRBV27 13 CASSMGEGQPQHF TGTGCCAGCAGTATGGGAGAGGGTCAGCCCCAGCATTTT
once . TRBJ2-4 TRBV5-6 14 CASSYQGRQNIQYF TGTGCCAGCAGCTACCAGGGAAGACAAAACATTCAGTACTTC
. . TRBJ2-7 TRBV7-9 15 CASSATGTDSYEQYF TGTGCCAGCAGCGCAACCGGGACGGACAGCTACGAGCAGTACTTC
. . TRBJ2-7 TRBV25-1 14 CASSEGPVFYEQYF TGTGCCAGCAGTGAGGGTCCGGTGTTCTACGAGCAGTACTTC
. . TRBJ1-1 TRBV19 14 CASSTYSANTEAFF TGTGCCAGTAGTACCTACAGCGCGAACACTGAAGCTTTCTTT
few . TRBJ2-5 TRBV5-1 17 CASSLASSATGLETQYF TGCGCCAGCAGCTTGGCCTCATCCGCCACAGGCTTGGAGACCCAGTACTTC
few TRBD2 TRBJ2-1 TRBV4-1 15 CASSQLAGDYNEQFF TGCGCCAGCAGCCAACTAGCGGGGGATTACAATGAGCAGTTCTTC
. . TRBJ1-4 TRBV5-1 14 CASSLEGKREKLFF TGCGCCAGCAGCTTGGAAGGAAAACGGGAAAAACTGTTTTTT
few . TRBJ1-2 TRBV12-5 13 CASGPFDSSGRTF TGTGCTAGTGGTCCATTTGACAGCTCAGGACGCACCTTC
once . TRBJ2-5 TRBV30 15 CAWSLIGGRMETQYF TGTGCCTGGAGCCTGATCGGGGGGCGGATGGAGACCCAGTACTTC
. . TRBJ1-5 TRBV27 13 CASSISSNQPQHF TGTGCCAGCAGCATTTCCAGCAATCAGCCCCAGCATTTT
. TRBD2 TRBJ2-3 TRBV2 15 CASSGPLAGTDTQYF TGTGCCAGCAGTGGCCCACTAGCGGGGACAGATACGCAGTATTTT
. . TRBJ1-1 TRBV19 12 CASEGRATEAFF TGTGCCAGTGAGGGGAGGGCTACTGAAGCTTTCTTT
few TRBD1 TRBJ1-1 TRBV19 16 CASSFGQGTINTEAFF TGTGCCAGTAGTTTCGGACAGGGGACCATTAACACTGAAGCTTTCTTT
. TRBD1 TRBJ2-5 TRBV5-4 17 CASSLYGQGAPQETQYF TGTGCCAGCAGCTTATATGGACAGGGGGCGCCCCAAGAGACCCAGTACTTC
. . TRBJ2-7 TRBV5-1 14 CASSPDKGGYEQYF TGCGCCAGCAGCCCTGACAAAGGAGGGTACGAGCAGTACTTC
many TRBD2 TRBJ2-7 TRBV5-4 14 CASSLGLAGDEQYF TGTGCCAGCAGCCTAGGACTAGCTGGGGACGAGCAGTACTTC
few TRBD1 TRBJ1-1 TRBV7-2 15 CASSLGTGGNTEAFF TGTGCCAGCAGCCTCGGGACAGGGGGCAACACTGAAGCTTTCTTT
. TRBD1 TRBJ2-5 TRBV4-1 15 CASSHMDREQETQYF TGCGCCAGCAGCCATATGGACAGGGAACAAGAGACCCAGTACTTC
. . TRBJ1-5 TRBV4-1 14 CASSQDPGNQPQHF TGCGCCAGCAGCCAAGATCCGGGGAATCAGCCCCAGCATTTT